This T cell receptor (beta chain) was sequenced for a study of OX40 agonist ivuxolimab in advanced cancers. Looking at the study overall: Ivuxolimab, which targeted the costimulatory receptor OX40 (CD134), was an agonistic, fully human IgG2 monoclonal antibody. Peripheral TCRbeta sequencing aimed to test whether ivuxolimab altered TCR sequence diversity and caused clonal T-cell expansion. The monotherapy dose-escalation portion (N ≈ 57 patients) of the phase I ivuxolimab trial is reported in the paper. Partial responses occurred in three dose-escalation patients: two with cutaneous melanoma and one with hepatocellular carcinoma. Patients were allowed to have had prior anti-PD-1, anti-PD-L1 or anti-CTLA-4 therapy, and around 43% of the dose-escalation patients had been treated with checkpoint inhibitors. In the dose-escalation cohort, 82.7% of patients were male, and the mean age was 60 years with a range of roughly 20 to 80. Intravenous ivuxolimab was administered to patients every 2 weeks at six dose levels: 0.01, 0.1, 0.3, 1.5, 3 and 10 mg/kg. Among the roughly 52 dose-escalation patients, 19 had hepatocellular carcinoma, about 15 melanoma, 9 renal cell carcinoma and 9 head and neck cancer.

Results and caveats for the whole study, not just this receptor: Low levels of normalized T-cell clonal expansion were also seen in some patients who did not respond. Which antigens the clonally expanded peripheral T cells were specific for was not determined. Clonal expansion of both CD4+ and CD8+ blood T cells was observed from baseline to week 6 at doses 0.1 to 3.0 mg/kg. In the 0.1-3.0 mg/kg groups, partial responders were among the patients with the lowest normalized peripheral clonal expansion, particularly in CD8+ T cells. On average, CD8+ T cells showed more expanded clones than CD4+ T cells after ivuxolimab.

CDR1 is given as MRHNA and CDR2 as SNTAGT, both from the germline V gene. The CDR3 covers 16 residues, taking in both the cysteine and the phenylalanine. Only the CDR3 part of the read is kept: 48 bases, read in frame from the first base. Trimming costs V 0 bases and J 0 bases, and their ends lie 9 bases apart. Comments on this clone: Its antigen is unknown. No base quality values were provided; no much bigger clone lies one nucleotide off.

Patients with autoimmune disease history or receiving systemic immunosuppression were excluded from the trial. In every dose cohort, peripheral blood was drawn for TCR sequencing at baseline, cycle 4 day 1, and cycle 7 day 1. Samples came from an open-label, multicenter, first-in-human phase I dose-escalation trial of ivuxolimab. The trial enrolled adults with locally advanced or metastatic head and neck squamous cell, hepatocellular, melanoma or renal cell carcinoma. Before TCR sequencing, CD4+ and CD8+ T cells were separately sorted from peripheral blood. To sequence the TCRbeta CDR3 region, genomic DNA was isolated from the sorted cells. TCRbeta CDR3 regions were sequenced using the immunoSEQ Assay. TCRdb mirrors the immuneACCESS table, restricted to in-frame sequences. Some clones are absent from its copies; in checked studies, under half trace to an unresolved V gene, and the reason for the others is unknown. For this sample the table gives around 38,000 clones, of which approximately 79% were detected only once. More than 6.5% of the sample rests with the top ten.

This sample comprised CD4+ or CD8+ T cells sorted from blood, obtained in a trial of the OX40 agonist ivuxolimab. This chain joins TRBV6-4 to TRBJ2-4; a confident D gene designation cannot be given. The TCR sequence derives from an adult with an advanced solid tumor such as melanoma, head and neck, liver or kidney cancer. The base sequence is TGTGCCAGCAGTGACTCGGTCCGGCTAGCCAAAAACATTCAGTACTTC. Protein translation: CASSDSVRLAKNIQYF.